Listed here are 20 T cell receptor beta chains from one sample, sequenced in a study of blood T cell repertoires in COVID-19. Sequenced by immunoSEQ multiplex PCR; TCRdb stores in-frame clones only, minus some. This table has around 300,000 clones, about 91% appearing once. Sequenced: peripheral blood. Receptor source: a woman in her 30s with COVID-19, enrolled during active disease.

J is TRBJ2-5 and V is TRBV2, with no clear D. Germline CDR1 reads SNHLY; CDR2 reads FYNNEI. Trimming stripped 4 bases from V and 5 bases from J, with 11 bases between. The CDR3 runs 13 residues. CDR3 nucleotides: TGTGCCAGCAGTGGCTATAACGGGGAGACCCAGTACTTC. Its translation is CASSGYNGETQYF.

V usage is TRBV5-1 and J usage is TRBJ1-4; a weak D match, TRBD1 (6 bases). CDR3 length: 15 amino acids. Trimming cost V 3 bases and J 0 bases, with 9 bases left between them. Germline lookup yields CDR1 SGHRS and CDR2 YFSETQ. CDR3 bases: TGCGCCAGCAGCTACAGGGCAGCAACTAATGAAAAACTGTTTTTT. This encodes CASSYRAATNEKLFF.

The chain employs TRBV3-1 (or the pseudogene TRBV3-2) and TRBJ2-7; 9 bases line up with TRBD1. This CDR3 has 15 amino acids. V shed 1 base, J shed 3 bases, and the junction held 4 bases outside the gene matches. Germline V CDR1 and CDR2: LGHDT, YNNKEL (reference sequence). This CDR3 reads CASSQGGTGIYEQYF. The CDR3 DNA reads as TGTGCCAGCAGCCAAGGGGGGACAGGGATCTACGAGCAGTACTTC.

The chain uses TRBV11-2 and TRBJ2-7; tentatively, D is TRBD1 (5 bases). This CDR3 has 15 amino acids. In germline, CDR1 is SGHAT, CDR2 FQNNGV. Trimming stripped 5 bases from V and 9 bases from J, with 23 bases between. CDR3 amino acids: CASSHNPSQGSPQYF. As DNA, the CDR3 is TGTGCCAGCAGCCACAACCCCTCGCAGGGATCCCCGCAGTACTTC.

The rearrangement joins TRBV3-1 (or the pseudogene TRBV3-2) to TRBJ2-7, with D tentatively TRBD1 (6 bases). CDR1 LGHDT and CDR2 YNNKEL come from the germline V gene (reference sequence). Trimming removed 0 bases at V and 2 bases at J, with 14 bases between. CDR3 size: 16 residues. The CDR3 sequence is CASSQEWTEITYEQYF. CDR3 bases: TGTGCCAGCAGCCAAGAATGGACAGAGATAACCTACGAGCAGTACTTC.

This chain links TRBV11-3 with TRBJ1-2, with D perhaps TRBD1 (5 bases). Germline V gene sequence: CDR1 SGHNT, CDR2 YENEEA. With 4 bases removed from V and 4 bases from J, the gap between germline ends came to 13 bases. The length of the CDR3 is 14 residues. The CDR3 DNA follows: TGTGCCAGCAGCTCCTCGGGCAGGGCCTATGGCTACACCTTC. Translated, it gives CASSSSGRAYGYTF.

V and J are TRBV27 and TRBJ1-3; no definite D call. The length of the CDR3 is 17 residues. Per the germline V gene, CDR1 is MNHEY and CDR2 is SMNVEV (reference sequence). Trimming removed 0 bases from V and 0 bases from J, with 12 bases in between. The CDR3 sequence is CASSLSGSGSSGNTIYF. CDR3 bases: TGTGCCAGCAGTTTATCGGGGAGCGGAAGCTCTGGAAACACCATATATTTT.

The J gene is TRBJ1-2, the V gene TRBV2, with 10 bases lining up with TRBD1. There are 18 residues in the CDR3. In germline, CDR1 is SNHLY, CDR2 FYNNEI. J gave up 8 bases and V 5 bases, and 20 bases lay outside the gene matches. The DNA for the CDR3 is TGTGCCAGCAGTCGACTTTATACTTCGGACAGGGGGGTGTGGGGCTACACCTTC. It is translated as CASSRLYTSDRGVWGYTF. The full variable domain, rest sourced from reference TRBV2 and TRBJ1-2, is EPEVTQTPSHQVTQMGQEVILRCVPISNHLYFYWYRQILGQKVEFLVSFYNNEISEKSEIFDDQFSVERPDGSNFTLKIRSTKLEDSAMYFCASSRLYTSDRGVWGYTFGSGTRLTVV.

The J gene is TRBJ2-6, the V gene TRBV7-8; tentative D call: TRBD2 (5 bases). Germline V gene sequence: CDR1 SGHVS, CDR2 FQNEAQ. The CDR3 covers 15 residues. Trimming left V 3 bases short and J 4 bases short, with 10 bases between. The CDR3 is CASSLVRVGANVLTF. CDR3 sequence (DNA): TGTGCCAGCAGCTTGGTGAGGGTCGGGGCCAACGTCCTGACTTTC.

The sample holds one count of this clone. This rearrangement joins TRBV5-1 to TRBJ2-5; TRBD2 matches at 14 bases. The V and J ends lost 3 bases and 5 bases, in that order; junction bases with no gene match: 18. The CDR3 has 20 amino acids. CDR1 is SGHRS and CDR2 is YFSETQ in the germline V gene. As DNA, the CDR3 is TGCGCCAGCAGCTCCCCGTGGGGGACTAGCGGGGGCCCGGCCGGGGAGACCCAGTACTTC. This codes for CASSSPWGTSGGPAGETQYF.

As DNA, the CDR3 is TGTGCCAGCAGCTTAGGTGCGGGGGGGGCCTACGAGCAGTACTTC. Protein product: CASSLGAGGAYEQYF. The J gene is TRBJ2-7, the V gene TRBV7-8, with 9 bases matching TRBD2. The CDR3 length is 15 residues. Per the germline V gene, CDR1 is SGHVS and CDR2 is FQNEAQ. V lost 1 base and J lost 2; bases outside the gene matches: 3.

The CDR3 DNA follows: TGTGCCAGCAGGGAAGGGGGTTCACCCCTCCACTTT. Translation gives CASREGGSPLHF. V is TRBV27 and J is TRBJ1-6, with a possible D match to TRBD1 (6 bases). CDR1 is MNHEY, CDR2 SMNVEV, per germline (reference sequence). The germline V and J ends were trimmed by 6 bases and 9 bases, with 9 bases remaining between them. The CDR3 is 12 residues long.

The V gene is TRBV19, the J gene TRBJ1-6; the D gene is possibly TRBD1 (6 bases). Between the trimmed V and J ends, which lost 3 bases and 7 bases, there was a span of 10 bases. The CDR3 totals 14 residues. Germline V gene data show CDR1 as LNHDA and CDR2 as SQIVND (reference sequence). The CDR3, as DNA: TGTGCCAGTAGTATGGGGGCGAGGAATTCACCCCTCCACTTT. This translates into CASSMGARNSPLHF.

Only a few counts were recorded for this clone. The rearrangement uses TRBV7-2 and TRBJ1-2, with a weak D call TRBD1 (5 bases). The CDR3 sequence is 15 residues long. V gave up 8 bases and J gave up 2 bases, with 18 bases separating them. The germline gives CDR1 SGHTA, CDR2 FQGNSA. CDR3 sequence reads: CASVGVWGGNYGYTF. The CDR3 DNA reads TGTGCCAGCGTTGGAGTATGGGGCGGCAACTATGGCTACACCTTC.

The chain couples TRBV9 to TRBJ1-2, with a possible D match to TRBD1 (5 bases). The CDR3 spans 12 residues. The germline CDR1 and CDR2 sequences are SGDLS and YYNGEE. Trimming pared 0 bases from V and 7 bases from J, leaving 7 bases between. In nucleotides, the CDR3 is TGTGCCAGCAGCGTAGGGAGGGGTGGCTACACCTTC. Translating it yields CASSVGRGGYTF.

This rearrangement joins TRBV21-1 to TRBJ1-1; the table's D call, TRBD1, has no DNA check behind it. TRBV21-1 is noted as a pseudogene. The CDR3 loop spans 13 amino acids. The CDR3 region is CASCGALNTEAFF. The CDR3 region has the DNA TGTGCCAGCTGTGGGGCTCTGAACACTGAAGCTTTCTTT.

The chain employs TRBV6-1 and TRBJ2-2; possible D gene TRBD1, 6 bases. CDR3 size: 13 residues. Per germline, CDR1 MNHNS and CDR2 SASEGT. Trimming left V 7 bases short and J 1 base short, with 7 bases between. The CDR3 loop reads CASTRGNTGELFF. In nucleotides, the CDR3 is TGTGCCAGCACCAGGGGGAACACCGGGGAGCTGTTTTTT.

The genes are TRBV13 and TRBJ1-3, with D possibly TRBD1 on 6 matching bases. Between the trimmed V and J ends, which lost 4 bases and 0 bases, there was a span of 16 bases. Germline values: CDR1 PRHDT, CDR2 FYEKMQ (reference sequence). The CDR3 totals 17 residues. In DNA, the CDR3 is TGTGCCAGCAGCTCCGAGGTCTGGGGGCCCTCTGGAAACACCATATATTTT. Translation gives CASSSEVWGPSGNTIYF.

The chain recombines TRBV4-3 with TRBJ2-5; 7 positions match TRBD1. Trimming took 3 bases from V and 2 from J; bases not matched to a gene: 6. From germline, CDR1 is LGHNA and CDR2 YSLEER. The CDR3 is 15 amino acids. CDR3 in amino acids: CASSHLDRVQETQYF. In DNA, the CDR3 is TGCGCCAGCAGCCACCTAGACAGGGTTCAAGAGACCCAGTACTTC.

This chain links TRBV7-8 with TRBJ1-4; D is ambiguous. Trimming took 1 base from V and 6 from J, leaving 3 bases between them. The CDR3 length is 12 residues. Looked up from germline, CDR1 is SGHVS and CDR2 is FQNEAQ. The CDR3 DNA follows: TGTGCCAGCAGCTTAGACTATGAAAAACTGTTTTTT. Translated, it gives CASSLDYEKLFF.